Following are 18 T cell receptor beta chains from one sample sequenced in a study of control samples from healthy donors and cancer patients. Sequenced by immunoSEQ multiplex PCR; TCRdb stores in-frame clones only, minus some. The data contain 100,000 to 150,000 clones, about nine tenths of them singletons. The sample comprised blood. Every receptor here comes from a young man in good health.

V usage is TRBV28 and J usage is TRBJ2-2, with no clear D. CDR3 length: 14 amino acids. Germline V gene data show CDR1 as MDHEN and CDR2 as SYDVKM. V was pared by 3 bases and J by 6 bases, with 11 bases between. The CDR3 reads CASSFGVESGELFF. In nucleotides, the CDR3 is TGTGCCAGCAGTTTCGGAGTTGAGTCCGGGGAGCTGTTTTTT.

This clone was counted only a few times. The chain has TRBV18 and TRBJ2-1; the match to TRBD2 covers 12 bases. V shed 4 bases, J shed 16 bases, and the junction held 8 bases outside the gene matches. The CDR3 consists of 13 residues. The germline CDR1 and CDR2 sequences are KGHSH and LQKENI. The CDR3 spells CASSRLAGDLGFF. In DNA form, the CDR3 reads TGTGCCAGCTCACGACTAGCGGGGGACCTGGGCTTCTTC.

This chain joins TRBV30 and TRBJ1-2, with 11 bases identical to TRBD1. The CDR3 runs 14 residues. Germline values: CDR1 GTSNPN, CDR2 SVGIG (reference sequence). J was trimmed by 8 bases and V by 3 bases; bases with no gene match: 8. CDR3 in DNA: TGTGCCTGGAGGGACAGGGGGCGAGCTGGAGGCTACACCTTC. Translating gives CAWRDRGRAGGYTF.

The chain employs TRBV6-6 and TRBJ2-5; no definite D call. The V gene lost 1 base and the J gene lost 2 bases, with 11 bases spanning the gap. This CDR3 comprises 15 residues. Per germline, CDR1 MNHNY and CDR2 SVGAGI (reference sequence). CDR3 nucleotide sequence: TGTGCCAGCAGTTACTTCGAGGCAGCTCAAGAGACCCAGTACTTC. Amino acids: CASSYFEAAQETQYF.

The chain has TRBV9 and TRBJ2-2; a weak D match, TRBD1 (5 bases). Germline CDR1 SGDLS, CDR2 YYNGEE. Trimming took off 0 bases at V and 9 bases at J, with 12 bases between the two ends. The CDR3 sequence is 14 residues long. CDR3 amino acids: CASSVAQTDRELFF. In nucleotides, the CDR3 is TGTGCCAGCAGCGTAGCGCAGACAGATAGGGAGCTGTTTTTT. Full variable domain (missing parts from reference TRBV9 and TRBJ2-2): DSGVTQTPKHLITATGQRVTLRCSPRSGDLSVYWYQQSLDQGLQFLIQYYNGEERAKGNILERFSAQQFPDLHSELNLSSLELGDSALYFCASSVAQTDRELFFGEGSRLTVL.

The chain couples TRBV28 to TRBJ1-3; weak D call: TRBD1 (6 bases). The CDR3 spans 17 residues. Germline-derived CDR1 and CDR2 are MDHEN and SYDVKM. Trimming left V 3 bases short and J 1 base short, with 16 bases between. The CDR3 DNA is TGTGCCAGCAGTTTCTTCGGACAGCTAACATCTGGAAACACCATATATTTT. This sequence encodes CASSFFGQLTSGNTIYF.

This rearrangement joins TRBV7-3 to TRBJ2-5; D possibly matches TRBD1 or TRBD2 (6 bases each). This CDR3 has 15 amino acids. Trimming removed 1 base from V and 5 bases from J, with 14 bases in between. Germline CDR1 SGHTA, CDR2 FQGTGA. CDR3 DNA sequence: TGTGCCAGCAGCTTAAGCGGAAGGGGGGATGAGACCCAGTACTTC. Amino acids: CASSLSGRGDETQYF.

The rearrangement links TRBV7-2 to TRBJ2-5, with TRBD2 identical over 8 bases. Germline V CDR1 and CDR2: SGHTA, FQGNSA. The trim removed 1 base at V and 5 bases at J, leaving 9 bases unmatched. The CDR3 loop spans 16 amino acids. The CDR3: CASSLVGGGGKETQYF. In nucleotides, the CDR3 is TGTGCCAGCAGCTTAGTCGGGGGGGGAGGGAAGGAGACCCAGTACTTC.

The J gene is TRBJ1-2, the V gene TRBV7-2, with unresolved D. Trimming took off 4 bases at V and 0 bases at J, with 9 bases between the two ends. The CDR3 covers 14 residues. The germline V gene has CDR1 SGHTA and CDR2 FQGNSA. CDR3 residues: CASSSDVANYGYTF. The CDR3 DNA reads as TGTGCCAGCAGCTCTGACGTAGCTAACTATGGCTACACCTTC.

The rearrangement joins TRBV7-9 to TRBJ1-1, with 9 bases identical to TRBD1. CDR1 and CDR2 from the germline V gene are SEHNR and FQNEAQ (reference sequence). This CDR3 has 13 residues. The V and J ends lost 5 bases and 4 bases, in that order; junction bases with no gene match: 2. CDR3 in DNA: TGTGCCAGCAGCCTGGGACAGGGCACTGAAGCTTTCTTT. It codes for CASSLGQGTEAFF.

This rearrangement joins TRBV5-4 to TRBJ2-5; D perhaps matches TRBD2 (6 bases). Trimming took off 2 bases at V and 4 bases at J, with 18 bases between the two ends. Germline assignment: CDR1 SGHNT and CDR2 YYREEE (reference sequence). This CDR3 comprises 16 residues. The CDR3 nucleotides are TGTGCCAGCAGCTTCGGGGGTACCCTCGCAAGAGAGACCCAGTACTTC. It yields the protein CASSFGGTLARETQYF.

The chain carries TRBV28 and TRBJ1-1, with D possibly being TRBD1 (6 bases). V was cut by 2 bases and J by 1 base, with 14 bases left in between. Germline loops: CDR1 MDHEN, CDR2 SYDVKM. The CDR3 runs 16 residues. The CDR3 nucleotides are TGTGCCAGCAGTTTAGGGGGCCGGGGAGGGAACACTGAAGCTTTCTTT. Translated, it gives CASSLGGRGGNTEAFF.

This clone appeared a few times. CDR3 sequence reads: CASSYAGQEEKLFF. CDR3 nucleotide sequence: TGTGCCAGCAGTTACGCGGGACAGGAGGAAAAACTGTTTTTT. V gene TRBV6-5 combines with J gene TRBJ1-4, with 8 bases matching TRBD1. The CDR3 spans 14 residues. V lost 2 bases, J lost 8 bases, and 4 bases stayed unmatched. Germline CDR1 is MNHEY and CDR2 is SVGAGI.

Only one count was recorded for this clone. The chain carries TRBV15 and TRBJ1-3; D gene unclear. In germline, CDR1 is LNHNV, CDR2 YYDKDF (reference sequence). The CDR3 is 14 amino acids. The germline V and J ends were trimmed by 0 bases and 4 bases, with 7 bases remaining between them. CDR3 sequence reads: CATSRDTDGNTIYF. As DNA, the CDR3 is TGTGCCACCAGCAGAGACACAGACGGAAACACCATATATTTT.

V usage is TRBV4-1 and J usage is TRBJ2-7; maybe TRBD1 (5 bases). V gave up 0 bases and J gave up 4 bases, with 10 bases separating them. The CDR3 is 14 amino acids. Looked up from germline, CDR1 is MGHRA and CDR2 is YSYEKL. The CDR3 spells CASSQEGQGYEQYF. Written as DNA, the CDR3 is TGCGCCAGCAGCCAAGAGGGCCAGGGATACGAGCAGTACTTC.

The J gene is TRBJ2-5, the V gene TRBV7-9; no firm D call. Germline V gives CDR1 SEHNR, CDR2 FQNEAQ (reference sequence). This CDR3 is 13 amino acids long. V was cut by 1 base and J by 0 bases, with 3 bases left in between. The CDR3 DNA reads TGTGCCAGCAGCTTAGGCAACCAAGAGACCCAGTACTTC. Its protein product is CASSLGNQETQYF.

V is TRBV27 and J is TRBJ2-3; D call uncertain. CDR3 size: 13 residues. Germline CDR1 and CDR2: MNHEY and SMNVEV (reference sequence). Trimming took 6 bases from V and 1 from J, leaving 8 bases between them. Here the CDR3 DNA reads TGTGCCAGCAGGGAGTTGGGCACAGATACGCAGTATTTT. Protein: CASRELGTDTQYF.

The chain recombines TRBV21-1 with TRBJ1-5. TRBV21-1 is classified as a pseudogene. The CDR3 has 16 amino acids. The CDR3 is CASSSPQPDSNQPQHF. The CDR3 region has the DNA TGTGCCAGCAGCAGCCCTCAGCCAGATAGCAATCAGCCCCAGCATTTT.